The 24 T cell receptor beta chains below come from one sample, sequenced in a study of graft-versus-host responses after intestinal transplantation. No antigen has been assigned to these receptors. TCRdb's copy holds only in-frame clones and misses some; the assay was immunoSEQ multiplex PCR. The sample contains tens of thousands of clones, approximately 80% of which appear only once. This specimen was unstimulated CD4+ T cells sorted from spleen or lymph node cells, taken before transplant. All receptors come from a human donor who was the organ donor for an intestinal transplant.

The V and J genes are TRBV28 and TRBJ1-5, with a possible D match to TRBD1 (5 bases). Trimming left V 5 bases short and J 6 bases short, with 26 bases between. CDR1 is MDHEN, CDR2 SYDVKM, per germline. The CDR3 has 18 residues. CDR3 DNA sequence: TGTGCCAGCAGTCCCCACCGGGGTCAGGGAGGGAGGTTTCAGCCCCAGCATTTT. It is translated as CASSPHRGQGGRFQPQHF.

CDR3 nucleotides: TGTGCCAGCAGCCCCCGACAGGGAAGCACAGATACGCAGTATTTT. Protein sequence: CASSPRQGSTDTQYF. The rearrangement joins TRBV11-3 to TRBJ2-3; TRBD1 matches at 7 bases. CDR1 and CDR2 from the germline V gene are SGHNT and YENEEA. This CDR3 has 15 residues. V lost 5 bases to trimming and J lost 0 bases; unmatched junction nucleotides: 5.

The J gene is TRBJ2-3, the V gene TRBV6-6; 11 nucleotides match TRBD1. J gave up 4 bases and V 7 bases, and 10 bases lay outside the gene matches. The germline gives CDR1 MNHNY, CDR2 SVGAGI (reference sequence). CDR3 length: 16 amino acids. The CDR3 nucleotides are TGTGCCAGCATCGGGAGGGGGACAGGGGGATCAGATACGCAGTATTTT. Protein product: CASIGRGTGGSDTQYF.

The rearrangement links TRBV7-8 to TRBJ1-3, with a possible D match to TRBD1 (6 bases). This CDR3 is built from 16 residues. The germline V and J ends were trimmed by 3 bases and 0 bases, with 12 bases remaining between them. The V gene's germline CDR1 is SGHVS and CDR2 FQNEAQ. This CDR3 is CASSFGDTLSGNTIYF. The DNA of the CDR3 is TGTGCCAGCAGCTTTGGGGACACCCTCTCTGGAAACACCATATATTTT.

This chain joins TRBV25-1 and TRBJ1-6; possibly TRBD1 for D (6 bases). Trimming stripped 6 bases from V and 9 bases from J, with 18 bases between. The CDR3 sequence is 15 residues long. Germline V gene lookup returns CDR1 MGHDK and CDR2 SYGVNS. The CDR3 loop is CASRENREGGSPLHF. The CDR3 nucleotides are TGTGCCAGCAGGGAGAACAGGGAAGGGGGTTCACCCCTCCACTTT.

In DNA, the CDR3 is TGTGCCAGCAGTTTAGGCGGGGCGCGGAATGAAAAACTGTTTTTT. This gives the protein CASSLGGARNEKLFF. This chain links TRBV28 with TRBJ1-4, with D perhaps matching TRBD1 (5 bases). Germline CDR1 is MDHEN and CDR2 is SYDVKM. The CDR3 consists of 15 residues. V gave up 2 bases and J gave up 5 bases, with 12 bases separating them.

This clone is a singleton in its sample. V gene TRBV7-2 combines with J gene TRBJ2-7, with D possibly TRBD1 on 7 matching bases. CDR3 size: 15 residues. V lost 5 bases and J 4 bases, leaving 18 bases between the germline ends. CDR1 SGHTA and CDR2 FQGNSA come from the germline V gene. The CDR3 DNA is TGTGCCAGCAGCCCAAGACAGGGTGGGGGGTACGAGCAGTACGTC. Its protein product is CASSPRQGGGYEQYV.

The V and J genes are TRBV5-1 and TRBJ1-2; D is perhaps TRBD1 (5 bases). CDR3 length: 15 residues. V was trimmed by 0 bases and J by 4 bases, leaving 13 bases between them. Germline CDR1 SGHRS, CDR2 YFSETQ. The CDR3 DNA follows: TGCGCCAGCAGCTTGGGGGGGGTTGACGGCTATGGCTACACCTTC. Protein product: CASSLGGVDGYGYTF.

The chain has TRBV7-9 and TRBJ1-1; TRBD1 is a possible D gene (5 bases). Germline loops: CDR1 SEHNR, CDR2 FQNEAQ (reference sequence). V lost 4 bases to trimming and J lost 6 bases, with 12 bases between them. The CDR3 consists of 13 residues. CDR3: CASSSSTVAEAFF. In DNA form, the CDR3 reads TGTGCCAGCAGCTCGTCGACAGTCGCTGAAGCTTTCTTT. The whole variable domain, filled in from reference TRBV7-9 and TRBJ1-1, reads DTGVSQNPRHKITKRGQNVTFRCDPISEHNRLYWYRQTLGQGPEFLTYFQNEAQLEKSRLLSDRFSAERPKGSFSTLEIQRTEQGDSAMYLCASSSSTVAEAFFGQGTRLTVV.

Comments on this clone: In the same sample, other DNA sequences code for this CDR3. This rearrangement joins TRBV28 to TRBJ1-6; perhaps TRBD1 as D (6 bases). Germline CDR1 and CDR2: MDHEN and SYDVKM. Trimming took off 2 bases at V and 8 bases at J, with 10 bases between the two ends. This CDR3 spans 14 amino acids. CDR3 amino acids: CASSLLGADSPLHF. DNA for the CDR3: TGTGCCAGCAGTTTACTGGGGGCCGATTCACCCCTCCACTTT.

The V and J genes are TRBV6-4 and TRBJ1-1; TRBD1 matches 7 bases. Unmatched junction bases numbered 8, after V lost 6 bases and J lost 7 bases. This CDR3 is built from 13 residues. Germline loops: CDR1 MRHNA, CDR2 SNTAGT. The chain's CDR3 is CASRAGGSGEAFF. The CDR3 coding sequence is TGTGCCAGCAGAGCAGGGGGTTCGGGTGAAGCTTTCTTT.

The V and J genes are TRBV14 and TRBJ1-2, with D possibly TRBD1 on 6 matching bases. Germline CDR1 and CDR2: SGHDN and FVKESK. The CDR3 is 15 amino acids. Deletions cut 4 bases from V and 4 bases from J, with 16 bases between. CDR3 in DNA: TGTGCCAGCAGCCCGCTGGGACATGACCTCTATGGCTACACCTTC. As protein: CASSPLGHDLYGYTF.

The V and J genes are TRBV18 and TRBJ1-2; D is perhaps TRBD1 (6 bases). From germline, CDR1 is KGHSH and CDR2 LQKENI. The CDR3 consists of 16 residues. Trimming took 2 bases from V and 0 from J, leaving 13 bases between them. The CDR3 bases are TGTGCCAGCTCACCATTCGACAGGCCGACTAACTATGGCTACACCTTC. It yields the protein CASSPFDRPTNYGYTF.

This chain links TRBV18 with TRBJ2-7; the match to TRBD2 covers 7 bases. The CDR3 is 15 amino acids. The V gene end was trimmed by 2 bases and the J gene end by 3 bases; junction bases not matched to a gene: 7. In germline, CDR1 is KGHSH, CDR2 LQKENI. CDR3: CASSPGAGANYEQYV. The CDR3 DNA reads as TGTGCCAGCTCACCAGGCGCGGGAGCTAACTACGAGCAGTACGTC.

The gene calls are TRBV27 and TRBJ1-2; 9 nucleotides match TRBD1. This CDR3 comprises 16 residues. Germline V gene sequence: CDR1 MNHEY, CDR2 SMNVEV (reference sequence). The V gene end was trimmed by 5 bases and the J gene end by 1 base; junction bases not matched to a gene: 8. This chain's CDR3 is CASSVLRDRDNYGYTF. CDR3 DNA: TGTGCCAGCAGTGTCCTGCGGGACAGGGATAACTATGGCTACACCTTC.

The chain links TRBV25-1 to TRBJ1-1; D uncertain. The CDR3 extends over 14 amino acids. The germline V gene has CDR1 MGHDK and CDR2 SYGVNS. Trimming left V 4 bases short and J 2 bases short, with 11 bases between. In nucleotides, the CDR3 is TGTGCCAGCAGTGTTGGAGGAGTAAACACTGAAGCTTTCTTT. Its protein is CASSVGGVNTEAFF. The full variable domain, with the rest looked up from reference TRBV25-1 and TRBJ1-1, is EADIYQTPRYLVIGTGKKITLECSQTMGHDKMYWYQQDPGMELHLIHYSYGVNSTEKGDLSSESTVSRIRTEHFPLTLESARPSHTSQYLCASSVGGVNTEAFFGQGTRLTVV.

This clone was observed once. The rearrangement uses TRBV11-3 and TRBJ1-1, with unresolved D. The V end was cut by 2 bases, the J end by 5 bases, with 9 bases between. Germline assignment: CDR1 SGHNT and CDR2 YENEEA. This CDR3 has 13 residues. CDR3 sequence (DNA): TGTGCCAGCAGCTTAAAGGGCGGGACTGAAGCTTTCTTT. It encodes CASSLKGGTEAFF.

The chain employs TRBV29-1 and TRBJ1-1, with D maybe TRBD1 (5 bases). Germline V gives CDR1 SQVTM, CDR2 ANQGSEA. Trimming left V 6 bases short and J 0 bases short, with 11 bases between. CDR3 length: 13 amino acids. CDR3 loop: CSVSDRMNTEAFF. Here the CDR3 DNA reads TGCAGCGTCAGCGACAGAATGAACACTGAAGCTTTCTTT.

The CDR3 coding sequence is TGTGCCAGCAGTCCCCTCGGGACTAGCGGGGGGAGGGCCCAAGAGACCCAGTACTTC. Amino acids: CASSPLGTSGGRAQETQYF. The chain links TRBV28 to TRBJ2-5, with 15 bases identical to TRBD2. The V gene end was trimmed by 5 bases and the J gene end by 1 base; junction bases not matched to a gene: 11. Germline V gene sequence: CDR1 MDHEN, CDR2 SYDVKM. The CDR3 sequence is 19 residues long. The full variable domain, completed using reference TRBV28 and TRBJ2-5, is DVKVTQSSRYLVKRTGEKVFLECVQDMDHENMFWYRQDPGLGLRLIYFSYDVKMKEKGDIPEGYSVSREKKERFSLILESASTNQTSMYLCASSPLGTSGGRAQETQYFGPGTRLLVL.

The chain employs TRBV2 and TRBJ1-5; 7 nucleotides align to TRBD1. Germline V gene data show CDR1 as SNHLY and CDR2 as FYNNEI. The CDR3 totals 15 residues. With V trimmed by 8 bases and J by 5 bases, 12 bases remained unmatched. CDR3 bases: TGTGCCAGCCTACCCGAGGGACAGAAGGATCAGCCCCAGCATTTT. It specifies CASLPEGQKDQPQHF. Complete variable domain (other parts from reference TRBV2 and TRBJ1-5): EPEVTQTPSHQVTQMGQEVILRCVPISNHLYFYWYRQILGQKVEFLVSFYNNEISEKSEIFDDQFSVERPDGSNFTLKIRSTKLEDSAMYFCASLPEGQKDQPQHFGDGTRLSIL.

The V call is TRBV5-4, the J call TRBJ2-2; 13 bases match TRBD2. The CDR3 has 16 amino acids. The germline V gene has CDR1 SGHNT and CDR2 YYREEE (reference sequence). J lost 5 bases, V lost 4 bases, and 5 bases had no gene match. The CDR3 protein is CASSPTSGGGTGELFF. In nucleotides, the CDR3 is TGTGCCAGCAGCCCAACTAGCGGGGGGGGGACCGGGGAGCTGTTTTTT. Combining the CDR3 with reference TRBV5-4 and TRBJ2-2 gives the whole variable domain ETGVTQSPTHLIKTRGQQVTLRCSSQSGHNTVSWYQQALGQGPQFIFQYYREEENGRGNFPPRFSGLQFPNYSSELNVNALELDDSALYLCASSPTSGGGTGELFFGEGSRLTVL.

The V call is TRBV28, the J call TRBJ1-2; D gene unclear. Trimming removed 5 bases at V and 5 bases at J, with 12 bases between. Germline V gene sequence: CDR1 MDHEN, CDR2 SYDVKM. The CDR3 length is 13 residues. CDR3 loop: CASSLRRIYGYTF. Here the CDR3 DNA reads TGTGCCAGCAGTCTCCGGCGGATATATGGCTACACCTTC.

The gene calls are TRBV6-5 and TRBJ1-5, with 11 bases matching TRBD1. The CDR3 length is 15 residues. J was trimmed by 7 bases and V by 6 bases; bases with no gene match: 8. Germline-derived CDR1 and CDR2 are MNHEY and SVGAGI. The CDR3: CASSRTGTGGQPQHF. The CDR3 bases are TGTGCCAGCAGCAGAACCGGGACAGGGGGACAGCCCCAGCATTTT.

The chain recombines TRBV21-1 with TRBJ2-7; whether TRBD2, the table's D call, matches the DNA was not checked. TRBV21-1 is a recognized pseudogene. The CDR3 is 17 residues long. CDR3 bases: TGTGCCAGACCGGGGAGGCCCGCAACGACTAGGGACTACGAGCAGTACGTC. This codes for CARPGRPATTRDYEQYV.